These T cell receptor beta chains were read from a single sample in a study of monozygotic twins with inflammatory bowel disease. From its re-call of the 5' RACE reads, TCRdb lists each CDR3 protein once, without DNA. This listing includes 420,000 or so distinct CDR3 sequences. Input material: blood. The receptors originated from a human donor with ulcerative colitis or Crohn's disease, or a healthy co-twin of an affected twin (not recorded which). Each CDR3 is given with its conserved first and last residue.

j_gene: TRBJ2-1
v_gene: TRBV7-2
CDR3aa: CASSLDRRNEQFF

j_gene: TRBJ1-4
v_gene: TRBV5-6
CDR3aa: CASSSSGQGSEKLFF

j_gene: TRBJ1-5
v_gene: TRBV30
CDR3aa: CAWSVPDGYSNQPQHF

j_gene: TRBJ2-3
v_gene: TRBV19
CDR3aa: CASSIALGAQYF

j_gene: TRBJ2-3
v_gene: TRBV7-2
CDR3aa: CASSFKLGGTDTQYF

j_gene: TRBJ2-1
v_gene: TRBV21-1
CDR3aa: CASSKIWDRAPPRSYNEQFF

j_gene: TRBJ1-2
v_gene: TRBV11-2
CDR3aa: CASSLGQGFDGYTF

j_gene: TRBJ2-2
v_gene: TRBV5-1
CDR3aa: CASSGSGAWTGELFF

j_gene: TRBJ2-1
v_gene: TRBV5-1
CDR3aa: CASSLTVYDEQFF

j_gene: TRBJ2-7
v_gene: TRBV7-2
CDR3aa: CASSWIGYEQYF

j_gene: TRBJ1-4
v_gene: TRBV5-1
CDR3aa: CASSLTGSEHEKLFF

j_gene: TRBJ1-1
v_gene: TRBV24-1
CDR3aa: CATSDSLRGSGEAFF

j_gene: TRBJ2-3
v_gene: TRBV12-3/TRBV12-4
CDR3aa: CASSLGSAYTQYF

j_gene: TRBJ2-1
v_gene: TRBV14
CDR3aa: CASSHRASNEQFF

j_gene: TRBJ1-4
v_gene: TRBV30
CDR3aa: CAWSVSGSLSLGLFF

j_gene: TRBJ2-1
v_gene: TRBV20-1
CDR3aa: CSAVRQVKNEQFF

j_gene: TRBJ2-7
v_gene: TRBV7-2
CDR3aa: CASSLVKSGQGFYEQYF

j_gene: TRBJ2-2
v_gene: TRBV12-3/TRBV12-4
CDR3aa: CASSLRVGRTGELFF

j_gene: TRBJ2-7
v_gene: TRBV20-1
CDR3aa: CSASGGGRYEQYF

j_gene: TRBJ2-7
v_gene: TRBV5-6
CDR3aa: CASSWGTEYEQYF

j_gene: TRBJ2-3
v_gene: TRBV24-1
CDR3aa: CATSRGRAHPTADTQYF

j_gene: TRBJ1-6
v_gene: TRBV13
CDR3aa: CASSLGSYSPLHF

j_gene: TRBJ2-3
v_gene: TRBV20-1
CDR3aa: CSASWSNTQYF

j_gene: TRBJ2-1
v_gene: TRBV15
CDR3aa: CATSRDGDFRFF

j_gene: TRBJ2-7
v_gene: TRBV20-1
CDR3aa: CSARGGTSGYEQYF

j_gene: TRBJ2-5
v_gene: TRBV6-5
CDR3aa: CASSYGSLAGPQETQYF

j_gene: TRBJ1-3
v_gene: TRBV2
CDR3aa: CASSEFFSGNTIYF

j_gene: TRBJ1-4
v_gene: TRBV20-1
CDR3aa: CSARTTGIFPFREKLFF

j_gene: TRBJ2-1
v_gene: TRBV5-6
CDR3aa: CASSSVTSGRYEQFF

j_gene: TRBJ1-6
v_gene: TRBV20-1
CDR3aa: CSAHAPNSNSPLHF

j_gene: TRBJ2-5
v_gene: TRBV20-1
CDR3aa: CSAQLAGGWWETQYF

j_gene: TRBJ2-7
v_gene: TRBV5-1
CDR3aa: CASSLWGANEQYF

j_gene: TRBJ2-6
v_gene: TRBV29-1
CDR3aa: CSVLGVSGANVLTF

j_gene: TRBJ1-1
v_gene: TRBV2
CDR3aa: CASRRAALRGTEAFF

j_gene: TRBJ2-1
v_gene: TRBV6-5
CDR3aa: CASSYGGPTYNEQFF

j_gene: TRBJ2-1
v_gene: TRBV3-1
CDR3aa: CASSTSGGFNEQFF

j_gene: TRBJ1-4
v_gene: TRBV5-5
CDR3aa: CASSLKQPGEKLFF

j_gene: TRBJ2-1
v_gene: TRBV20-1
CDR3aa: CSASPGDGYNEQFF

j_gene: TRBJ2-7
v_gene: TRBV4-3
CDR3aa: CASSQDLNGLAGEQYF

j_gene: TRBJ2-1
v_gene: TRBV29-1
CDR3aa: CSVNRDFGNEQFF

j_gene: TRBJ1-1
v_gene: TRBV27
CDR3aa: CASSYGASTEAFF

j_gene: TRBJ1-1
v_gene: TRBV25-1
CDR3aa: CASSESTTEAFF

j_gene: TRBJ1-3
v_gene: TRBV28
CDR3aa: CASSSYGSSGNTIYF

j_gene: TRBJ2-5
v_gene: TRBV7-3
CDR3aa: CASSWTASETQYF

j_gene: TRBJ2-1
v_gene: TRBV9
CDR3aa: CASSATGTLYNEQFF

j_gene: TRBJ2-5
v_gene: TRBV11-2
CDR3aa: CASSRRRVLSGGGDGETQYF

j_gene: TRBJ2-7
v_gene: TRBV19
CDR3aa: CASSRAGTDSYEQYF

j_gene: TRBJ1-1
v_gene: TRBV13
CDR3aa: CASSLGGPRGAFF

j_gene: TRBJ1-5
v_gene: TRBV12-3/TRBV12-4
CDR3aa: CASSAQGGQPQHF

j_gene: TRBJ2-7
v_gene: TRBV30
CDR3aa: CAWGGTVLYEQYF

j_gene: TRBJ2-7
v_gene: TRBV18
CDR3aa: CASSPPGTGGLNSYEQYF

j_gene: TRBJ2-3
v_gene: TRBV20-1
CDR3aa: CSVNGQGVTDTQYF

j_gene: TRBJ2-7
v_gene: TRBV6-2/TRBV6-3
CDR3aa: CASSLRGPTYEQYF

j_gene: TRBJ1-2
v_gene: TRBV29-1
CDR3aa: CSGLTPDRGGYTF

j_gene: TRBJ1-6
v_gene: TRBV5-4
CDR3aa: CASSLRGGSSYNSPLHF

j_gene: TRBJ2-3
v_gene: TRBV18
CDR3aa: CASSPPGNTQYF